The 26 T cell receptor beta chains reported below all come from one sample, sequenced in a study of blood T cell repertoires in COVID-19. The assay was immunoSEQ multiplex PCR, and TCRdb's table has in-frame clones only and misses some. The sample lists approximately 160,000 clones, 80% to 90% seen once, with 3.6% in the top ten. The sample was PBMCs or T cells enriched from blood (not recorded which). Receptors were obtained from a woman between 45 and 60 years old in a cohort exposed to, infected with or recovered from COVID-19 (not recorded which).

The genes are TRBV4-2 and TRBJ2-3, with 8 bases that match TRBD2. CDR1 and CDR2 from the germline V gene are LGHNA and YNFKEQ. The CDR3 is 15 amino acids. Losses at the gene ends were 2 bases for V and 2 bases for J; bases not matched to a gene: 3. This CDR3 reads CASSQNSGNTDTQYF. The CDR3 DNA reads as TGTGCCAGCAGCCAAAATAGCGGGAACACAGATACGCAGTATTTT.

The chain has TRBV7-2 and TRBJ1-5; unclear D gene. V gave up 1 base and J gave up 0 bases, with 7 bases separating them. Germline V gene sequence: CDR1 SGHTA, CDR2 FQGNSA. CDR3 length: 15 amino acids. CDR3 loop: CASSLDWSSNQPQHF. CDR3 bases: TGTGCCAGCAGCTTAGACTGGTCTAGCAATCAGCCCCAGCATTTT.

V gene TRBV3-1 (or the pseudogene TRBV3-2) combines with J gene TRBJ2-7; D gene unclear. Per the germline V gene, CDR1 is LGHDT and CDR2 is YNNKEL (reference sequence). Trimming left V 0 bases short and J 2 bases short, with 11 bases between. There are 15 residues in the CDR3. The CDR3 sequence is CASSQDPERTYEQYF. The CDR3 region has the DNA TGTGCCAGCAGCCAAGATCCCGAGCGAACCTACGAGCAGTACTTC.

The chain couples TRBV6-5 to TRBJ2-5; 8 bases map to TRBD2. Losses at the gene ends were 5 bases for V and 5 bases for J; bases not matched to a gene: 10. The length of the CDR3 is 15 residues. The germline V gene has CDR1 MNHEY and CDR2 SVGAGI. CDR3 sequence: CASSLKAGAGETQYF. CDR3 nucleotides: TGTGCCAGCAGTCTCAAAGCGGGAGCGGGGGAGACCCAGTACTTC.

This chain links TRBV6-4 with TRBJ1-2; tentatively, D is TRBD1 (6 bases). The CDR3 is 13 amino acids. The germline gives CDR1 MRHNA, CDR2 SNTAGT. With 6 bases removed from V and 2 bases from J, the gap between germline ends came to 10 bases. The CDR3 spells CASRGQSNYGYTF. The CDR3 DNA sequence: TGTGCCAGCAGGGGACAATCCAACTATGGCTACACCTTC.

The genes are TRBV19 and TRBJ2-3; maybe TRBD1 (5 bases). V lost 3 bases and J lost 6, with 13 bases in between. This CDR3 comprises 14 residues. Germline loops: CDR1 LNHDA, CDR2 SQIVND (reference sequence). The CDR3: CASSIGATRDTQYF. In DNA, the CDR3 is TGTGCCAGTAGTATTGGGGCAACCAGGGATACGCAGTATTTT.

CDR3 residues: CASSLMGGNPYEQYF. The CDR3 region has the DNA TGTGCCAGCAGCTTAATGGGGGGGAACCCCTACGAGCAGTACTTC. The chain has TRBV7-9 and TRBJ2-7; 7 nucleotides agree with TRBD2. V shed 2 bases, J shed 2 bases, and the junction held 6 bases outside the gene matches. From germline, CDR1 is SEHNR and CDR2 FQNEAQ (reference sequence). There are 15 residues in the CDR3.

A single count supports this clone. This sequence joins TRBV14 and TRBJ2-7; TRBD1 aligns across 8 bases. The junction had 8 bases not matched to a gene; V was cut back by 2 bases and J by 2 bases. The germline gives CDR1 SGHDN, CDR2 FVKESK. The CDR3 runs to 16 residues. CDR3: CASSQLGAGGTYEQYF. For the CDR3, the DNA is TGTGCCAGCAGCCAATTAGGGGCAGGGGGCACCTACGAGCAGTACTTC.

The chain combines TRBV15 with TRBJ2-5; perhaps TRBD1 as D (6 bases). Between the trimmed V and J ends, which lost 5 bases and 5 bases, there was a span of 15 bases. The CDR3 sequence is 14 residues long. Germline V lookup: CDR1 LNHNV, CDR2 YYDKDF (reference sequence). In DNA form, the CDR3 reads TGTGCCACCAGCCCCGGAACAGGGATGGAGACCCAGTACTTC. It is translated as CATSPGTGMETQYF.

The CDR3 nucleotides are TGTGCCATCAGTGCACCAGATCAAGAGACCCAGTACTTC. It is translated as CAISAPDQETQYF. The V and J genes are TRBV10-3 and TRBJ2-5, with unresolved D. V lost 4 bases, J lost 2 bases, and 8 bases lay in between. The CDR3 runs to 13 residues. The germline CDR1 and CDR2 sequences are ENHRY and SYGVKD.

V and J are TRBV3-1 (or the pseudogene TRBV3-2) and TRBJ1-1, with 8 bases that match TRBD1. V lost 0 bases and J lost 8; bases outside the gene matches: 8. CDR3 length: 15 residues. Per the germline V gene, CDR1 is LGHDT and CDR2 is YNNKEL (reference sequence). CDR3 sequence reads: CASSQDGQGRPEAFF. The CDR3 nucleotides are TGTGCCAGCAGCCAAGACGGACAGGGCCGACCCGAAGCTTTCTTT.

The rearrangement uses TRBV9 and TRBJ2-2, with 9 bases that match TRBD2. Germline CDR1 SGDLS, CDR2 YYNGEE. CDR3 length equals 15 residues. Trimming cost V 4 bases and J 2 bases; bases outside gene matches: 3. DNA for the CDR3: TGTGCCAGCAGCCCCCTAGCGGGAAACACCGGGGAGCTGTTTTTT. Translated, it gives CASSPLAGNTGELFF.

This chain connects TRBV7-2 to TRBJ2-5; D possibly corresponds to TRBD2 (5 bases). Germline CDR1 and CDR2: SGHTA and FQGNSA. V was pared by 6 bases and J by 5 bases, with 19 bases between. The length of the CDR3 is 15 residues. CDR3 in DNA: TGTGCCAGCAGAGCCTTTGGCCCCTCGGGGGAGACCCAGTACTTC. This codes for CASRAFGPSGETQYF.

This clone was detected many times. The J gene is TRBJ2-3, the V gene TRBV18, with D possibly TRBD2 on 5 matching bases. Deletions cut 3 bases from V and 1 base from J, with 20 bases between. Germline V lookup: CDR1 KGHSH, CDR2 LQKENI. The CDR3 contains 18 residues. The DNA for the CDR3 is TGTGCCAGCTCACCTTATGTAGGCGTTAGCGCGCGCACAGATACGCAGTATTTT. This translates into CASSPYVGVSARTDTQYF. Based on the CDR3 plus reference TRBV18 and TRBJ2-3, the full variable domain is NAGVMQNPRHLVRRRGQEARLRCSPMKGHSHVYWYRQLPEEGLKFMVYLQKENIIDESGMPKERFSAEFPKEGPSILRIQQVVRGDSAAYFCASSPYVGVSARTDTQYFGPGTRLTVL.

This clone was recorded once. V and J are TRBV27 and TRBJ2-7, with a tentative D call TRBD1 (5 bases). CDR3 length: 14 amino acids. Per the germline V gene, CDR1 is MNHEY and CDR2 is SMNVEV (reference sequence). Trimming removed 3 bases from V and 9 bases from J, with 18 bases in between. CDR3 DNA sequence: TGTGCCAGCAGTTTCCGAACAGGCCCTTTGACGCAGTACTTC. Translated: CASSFRTGPLTQYF.

This chain joins TRBV27 and TRBJ2-1; TRBD2 is a possible D gene (5 bases). Germline loops: CDR1 MNHEY, CDR2 SMNVEV (reference sequence). Deletions cut 6 bases from V and 7 bases from J, with 13 bases between. The CDR3 totals 13 residues. CDR3 loop: CASSRGLVNEQFF. As DNA, the CDR3 is TGTGCCAGCAGCCGCGGACTGGTGAATGAGCAGTTCTTC.

The rearrangement uses TRBV3-1 (or the pseudogene TRBV3-2) and TRBJ1-4; D is ambiguous. CDR1 and CDR2 from the germline V gene are LGHDT and YNNKEL (reference sequence). The CDR3 is 14 residues long. Deletions cut 5 bases from V and 3 bases from J, with 10 bases between. CDR3 protein: CASSTLSANEKLFF. As DNA, the CDR3 is TGTGCCAGCAGCACTCTTTCCGCTAATGAAAAACTGTTTTTT.

The chain links TRBV19 to TRBJ1-5, with 7 positions matching TRBD1. The V segment lost 5 bases and the J segment 2 bases; nucleotides outside the gene matches: 9. The CDR3 runs to 16 residues. Germline loops: CDR1 LNHDA, CDR2 SQIVND (reference sequence). In DNA form, the CDR3 reads TGTGCCAGTAGTGCTAGACAGGGCGTCGGCAATCAGCCCCAGCATTTT. It yields the protein CASSARQGVGNQPQHF.

This rearrangement joins TRBV7-3 to TRBJ1-5, with 8 bases fitting TRBD1. The V and J ends lost 6 bases and 2 bases, in that order; junction bases with no gene match: 12. The germline V gene encodes CDR1 SGHTA and CDR2 FQGTGA. CDR3 size: 17 residues. The CDR3 region is CASRTGQGALGNQPQHF. CDR3 bases: TGTGCCAGCAGAACAGGGCAGGGGGCTCTTGGCAATCAGCCCCAGCATTTT.

This chain uses TRBV5-1 with TRBJ2-1; perhaps TRBD1 as D (6 bases). V lost 5 bases and J 9 bases, leaving 18 bases between the germline ends. Germline CDR1 reads SGHRS; CDR2 reads YFSETQ. CDR3 length equals 14 residues. CDR3 sequence (DNA): TGCGCCAGCAGGGACCGGAAACAGGGCAGTGAGCAGTTCTTC. It translates to CASRDRKQGSEQFF.

The chain carries TRBV19 and TRBJ2-5; 9 nucleotides match TRBD1. This CDR3 is 16 amino acids long. The V gene's germline CDR1 is LNHDA and CDR2 SQIVND (reference sequence). Trimming at V came to 6 bases and at J to 4 bases, leaving 12 bases not matched to a gene. For the CDR3, the DNA is TGTGCCAGTAGCGGAACCGGGACAGGGTCTTCAGAGACCCAGTACTTC. As protein: CASSGTGTGSSETQYF.

This sequence joins TRBV28 and TRBJ2-7; 7 bases align to TRBD1. CDR1 is MDHEN, CDR2 SYDVKM, per germline. The CDR3 has 14 amino acids. J was trimmed by 3 bases and V by 5 bases; bases with no gene match: 7. CDR3 nucleotide sequence: TGTGCCAGCAGTCGACAGGGCAGTTTCTACGAGCAGTACTTC. This gives the protein CASSRQGSFYEQYF.

The chain couples TRBV5-1 to TRBJ1-1; D is perhaps TRBD1 (6 bases). CDR1 and CDR2 (germline): SGHRS, YFSETQ. The CDR3 loop spans 15 amino acids. Trimming left V 0 bases short and J 0 bases short, with 9 bases between. CDR3 sequence: CASSLAGTLNTEAFF. DNA for the CDR3: TGCGCCAGCAGCTTGGCTGGGACACTGAACACTGAAGCTTTCTTT.

The chain employs TRBV5-1 and TRBJ2-1, with TRBD2 matching 9 bases. Losses at the gene ends were 2 bases for V and 6 bases for J; bases not matched to a gene: 6. The CDR3 spans 15 residues. Germline CDR1 and CDR2: SGHRS and YFSETQ. The CDR3, as DNA: TGCGCCAGCAGCTTTTTGGCGGGAGGGGGCAATGAGCAGTTCTTC. The encoded protein is CASSFLAGGGNEQFF.

This sequence joins TRBV5-1 and TRBJ1-5, with 10 nucleotides matching TRBD1. The junction had 4 bases not matched to a gene; V was cut back by 0 bases and J by 7 bases. The CDR3 totals 15 residues. Germline V gives CDR1 SGHRS, CDR2 YFSETQ. CDR3 sequence (DNA): TGCGCCAGCAGCTTGGCTGGACAGGGGGGACAGCCCCAGCATTTT. Translated, it gives CASSLAGQGGQPQHF. Together with reference TRBV5-1 and TRBJ1-5, the CDR3 gives the full variable domain: KAGVTQTPRYLIKTRGQQVTLSCSPISGHRSVSWYQQTPGQGLQFLFEYFSETQRNKGNFPGRFSGRQFSNSRSEMNVSTLELGDSALYLCASSLAGQGGQPQHFGDGTRLSIL.

CDR3 in DNA: TGTGCCAGCAGTTGGTTCGGCCGCAGCGAATCTAATGAAAAACTGTTTTTT. It is translated as CASSWFGRSESNEKLFF. The V gene is TRBV28, the J gene TRBJ1-4; no reliable D call. V was shortened by 4 bases and J by 3 bases, with 18 bases between the two germline ends. Germline V gene data show CDR1 as MDHEN and CDR2 as SYDVKM. CDR3 length: 17 amino acids.